This is a list of T cell receptor beta chains from one sample in a study of post-analysis software for immune sequencing data. MiXCR, run by TCRdb on the PCR reads, gives a single entry per CDR3 protein. The repertoire holds some 890,000 distinct CDR3 sequences, around 50% seen once, with roughly 4.4% in the top ten. Sequencing was done on a sample of blood. The source of these receptors is a girl aged 10-17 years with multiple sclerosis. Each CDR3 is given with its conserved first and last residue. The D gene is left open where the match is weak. Size is stated for part of the rows, as once, few or many counts, or as a class when the clone is expanded.

cdr3_aa	cdr3_nt	d_call	clone_size	v_call	j_call
CASSFMRGNEQYF	TGTGCCAGCAGTTTCATGCGGGGGAATGAGCAGTACTTC	TRBD2	once	TRBV12-3/TRBV12-4	TRBJ2-5
CASTRYTEAFF	TGTGCCAGCACACGATACACTGAAGCTTTCTTT	.	.	TRBV6-5	TRBJ1-1
CSVPTGNNEQFF	TGCAGCGTCCCGACAGGCAACAATGAGCAGTTCTTC	.	few	TRBV29-1	TRBJ2-1
CSARGESGRSSYEQYF	TGCAGTGCTAGAGGGGAGAGCGGGAGAAGTTCCTACGAGCAGTACTTC	TRBD2	few	TRBV20-1	TRBJ2-7
CSVGVSGLDTEAFF	TGCAGCGTTGGAGTTTCGGGCTTGGACACTGAAGCTTTCTTT	.	.	TRBV29-1	TRBJ1-1
CASSLMGTGELFF	TGTGCCAGCAGTCTAATGGGGACCGGGGAGCTGTTTTTT	.	.	TRBV12-3/TRBV12-4	TRBJ2-2
CASSLARGAGGQFF	TGCGCCAGCAGCTTGGCGCGGGGCGCCGGCGGGCAGTTCTTC	.	.	TRBV5-1	TRBJ2-1
CSARLGLRSYNEQFF	TGCAGTGCTAGACTCGGACTTCGCTCCTACAATGAGCAGTTCTTC	.	.	TRBV20-1	TRBJ2-1
CASSLQGLRAYEQYF	TGCGCCAGCAGCTTACAGGGACTTAGGGCCTACGAGCAGTACTTC	.	.	TRBV5-1	TRBJ2-7
CASSLYGTGGDYGYTF	TGTGCCAGCAGCTTATATGGGACAGGGGGGGACTATGGCTACACCTTC	TRBD1	.	TRBV7-2	TRBJ1-2
CSARVTSGNSYEQYF	TGCAGTGCTAGAGTAACTAGCGGGAACTCCTACGAGCAGTACTTC	TRBD2	.	TRBV20-1	TRBJ2-7
CASSGLRARGYTF	TGTGCCAGCAGCGGACTCAGGGCCCGCGGCTACACCTTC	.	.	TRBV9	TRBJ1-2
CSVETNTEAFF	TGCAGCGTTGAAACGAACACTGAAGCTTTCTTT	.	few	TRBV29-1	TRBJ1-1
CAISEVLAGGSGANVLTF	TGTGCCATCAGTGAGGTTCTAGCGGGAGGCTCTGGGGCCAACGTCCTGACTTTC	TRBD2	few	TRBV10-3	TRBJ2-6
CASMGTGGIGGYTF	TGTGCCAGCATGGGGACAGGAGGAATAGGTGGCTACACCTTC	TRBD1	.	TRBV6-1	TRBJ1-2
CASSIGLAADEQFF	TGCGCCAGCAGCATCGGACTAGCGGCCGATGAGCAGTTCTTC	TRBD2	.	TRBV5-1	TRBJ2-1
CSARAAGLRDGYTF	TGCAGTGCTAGGGCGGCAGGCCTCAGAGACGGCTACACCTTC	.	.	TRBV20-1	TRBJ1-2
CASSSPLAGGYEQFF	TGTGCCAGCAGCTCCCCACTAGCGGGGGGGTATGAGCAGTTCTTC	TRBD2	few	TRBV13	TRBJ2-1
CASRLWGLGNTEAFF	TGTGCCAGCCGACTATGGGGGCTAGGAAACACTGAAGCTTTCTTT	.	few	TRBV12-3/TRBV12-4	TRBJ1-1
CASSTSGGTDTEYF	TGTGCCAGCAGTACTAGCGGGGGCACAGATACGGAGTATTTT	TRBD2	.	TRBV12-3/TRBV12-4	TRBJ2-3
CAISESRGAYEQYF	TGTGCCATCAGTGAGTCCAGGGGAGCCTACGAGCAGTACTTC	.	once	TRBV10-3	TRBJ2-7
CASSPADRAFSYEQYF	TGCGCCAGCAGCCCCGCGGATAGGGCATTTTCCTACGAGCAGTACTTC	.	few	TRBV4-1	TRBJ2-7
CASSHMTSGGLDSDEQFF	TGTGCTAGCAGCCATATGACCTCGGGGGGACTAGATTCCGATGAGCAGTTCTTC	TRBD2	.	TRBV7-7	TRBJ2-1
CASRLDTGVNQPQHF	TGTGCCAGCAGACTCGATACAGGGGTCAATCAGCCCCAGCATTTT	TRBD1	few	TRBV7-2	TRBJ1-5
CSASKEWRNTIYF	TGCAGCGCAAGCAAGGAGTGGAGGAACACCATATATTTT	.	few	TRBV29-1	TRBJ1-3
CASSSGLVAETQYF	TGCGCCAGCAGCTCCGGACTAGTTGCAGAGACCCAGTACTTC	TRBD2	.	TRBV5-1	TRBJ2-5
CSARARGGWEQFF	TGCAGTGCTAGAGCTCGTGGCGGGTGGGAGCAGTTCTTC	.	once	TRBV20-1	TRBJ2-1
CSAVAGGGNEQFF	TGCAGTGCTGTAGCGGGAGGGGGCAATGAGCAGTTCTTC	TRBD2	.	TRBV20-1	TRBJ2-1
CASMTGGRTDTQYF	TGCGCCAGCATGACCGGGGGTAGGACAGATACGCAGTATTTT	.	few	TRBV5-1	TRBJ2-3
CSAPRGEVDGYTF	TGCAGTGCCCCGAGGGGCGAAGTAGATGGCTACACCTTC	.	many	TRBV20-1	TRBJ1-2
CSGLPGSPDTQYF	TGCAGCGGCCTTCCGGGGAGCCCAGATACGCAGTATTTT	.	.	TRBV29-1	TRBJ2-3
CASREGRGRSYEQYF	TGCGCCAGCAGGGAGGGGCGGGGGAGATCCTACGAGCAGTACTTC	TRBD2	few	TRBV5-1	TRBJ2-7
CASSLWSPYQQGDRVDEQFF	TGTGCCAGCAGCTTATGGTCCCCATACCAACAGGGGGACAGGGTCGATGAGCAGTTCTTC	TRBD1	few	TRBV7-3	TRBJ2-1
CASVRAGGPSETQYF	TGCGCCAGCGTTCGAGCGGGGGGCCCCAGTGAAACGCAGTATTTT	TRBD2	.	TRBV5-1	TRBJ2-3
CASSLENHLNTEAFF	TGTGCCAGCAGTTTAGAAAACCACTTGAACACTGAAGCTTTCTTT	.	.	TRBV12-3/TRBV12-4	TRBJ1-1
CASSPAPGQYNEQYF	TGCGCCAGCAGCCCAGCACCGGGGCAGTATAACGAGCAGTACTTC	.	.	TRBV5-1	TRBJ2-7